The sequence of this T cell receptor (beta chain) was determined in a study of CD8+CD57+ T cells in acquired aplastic anemia. The study profiled TCR beta VDJ and CDR3 using genomic DNA as template. TCRdb ran MiXCR on the reads and lists one entry per CDR3 protein. The data hold roughly 63,000 distinct CDR3 sequences, with roughly half observed a single time. Trimming cost V 8 bases and J 3 bases, with 14 bases left between them. The CDR3 has 14 residues. Germline assignment: CDR1 LNHDA and CDR2 SQIVND (reference sequence). This chain uses TRBV19 with TRBJ2-1; D is unclear. This receptor was obtained from a human donor in good health, serving as a control. The sample was sorted CD4+, CD8+, or CD8+CD57+ T cells (not recorded which) from PBMCs. CDR3 sequence reads: CASCRSGVYNEQFF. The CDR3 DNA is TGTGCCAGTTGTAGGTCCGGAGTCTACAATGAGCAGTTCTTC.